What follows are 26 T cell receptor beta chains derived from one specimen sequenced in a study of regulatory T cells in long-lasting Graves disease. Noted time point: newly diagnosed GD, antithyroid drugs for less than 3 months. The TCR library was prepared using RNA isolated from PBMCs. Combining iRepertoire HTBI primers with Arm-PCR of CDR3 regions, the authors built TCR beta libraries. MiXCR, applied by TCRdb to the multiplex PCR reads, yields one record per CDR3 protein. The repertoire holds about 420,000 distinct CDR3 sequences, about a sixth seen once, with roughly 23% in the top ten. Another study also made use of these data, one on T cells in Graves' hyperthyroidism and ophthalmopathy.

The sequencing here drew on peripheral blood mononuclear cells (PBMCs), taken at new diagnosis, from a patient treated with antithyroid drugs. The receptors were gathered from a woman in her late teens or twenties with Graves disease.

This clonotype has just a few counts. This CDR3 reads CASSLAGSSGRVHEQYF. In DNA, the CDR3 is TGTGCCAGCAGTTTAGCGGGGAGTAGCGGGAGGGTCCACGAGCAGTACTTC. The rearrangement uses TRBV12-3 or TRBV12-4 and TRBJ2-7; 11 bases fit TRBD2. V shed 0 bases and J 5 bases; nucleotides not matched to a gene: 9. The CDR3 spans 17 residues.

This clonotype came up many times. The chain employs TRBV28 and TRBJ2-3, with TRBD2 identical over 14 bases. The J segment lost 3 bases and the V segment lost 5 bases, leaving 25 bases of the junction unmatched. The CDR3 loop spans 23 amino acids. The germline CDR1 and CDR2 sequences are MDHEN and SYDVKM. CDR3 nucleotide sequence: TGTGCCAGCAGTACAATGGCACTGGGACTAGCGGGGGTTGAAGGATTGAGAACAGATACGCAGTATTTT. Its protein product is CASSTMALGLAGVEGLRTDTQYF.

This clonotype was detected many times. The J gene is TRBJ1-5, the V gene TRBV12-3 or TRBV12-4, with 10 bases aligning to TRBD1. The J segment lost 2 bases and the V segment lost 6 bases, leaving 4 bases of the junction unmatched. The CDR3 totals 15 residues. The CDR3 DNA reads as TGTGCCAGCAGAAGTGGGACAGGGGGCAATCAGCCCCAGCATTTT. Its translation is CASRSGTGGNQPQHF.

In this sample, this clonotype turned up many times. This chain connects TRBV24-1 to TRBJ2-1; D uncertain. Germline CDR1 is KGHDR and CDR2 is SFDVKD. This CDR3 comprises 14 residues. V lost 0 bases, J lost 5 bases, and 7 bases lay in between. The CDR3 DNA is TGTGCCACCAGTGATTTGCTGCCTAACAATGAGCAGTTCTTC. Its protein is CATSDLLPNNEQFF.

This clonotype has ten or more counts. The chain employs TRBV28 and TRBJ1-5; no clear D. Germline values: CDR1 MDHEN, CDR2 SYDVKM. This CDR3 has 11 amino acids. Between the trimmed V and J ends, which lost 8 bases and 6 bases, there was a span of 8 bases. DNA of the CDR3: TGTGCCAGCGACGGAGGTCAGCCCCAGCATTTT. Translation gives CASDGGQPQHF.

This clonotype came up many times. The chain carries TRBV6-1 and TRBJ2-1; 14 bases are shared with TRBD2. The CDR3 spans 15 residues. J gave up 11 bases and V 7 bases, and 10 bases lay outside the gene matches. Germline V gene data show CDR1 as MNHNS and CDR2 as SASEGT. In nucleotides, the CDR3 is TGTGCCAGCACCAGACTAGCGGGAGGGCCATTTAAGCAGTTCTTC. Translation gives CASTRLAGGPFKQFF.

This clonotype was detected many times. This chain connects TRBV2 to TRBJ1-2; D is undetermined. CDR3 size: 14 residues. V was pared by 4 bases and J by 3 bases, with 12 bases between. The germline V gene encodes CDR1 SNHLY and CDR2 FYNNEI. The CDR3 region is CASSASTRYYGYTF. As DNA, the CDR3 is TGTGCCAGCAGTGCTTCGACCCGATACTATGGCTACACCTTC.

This clonotype appeared many times. The chain combines TRBV28 with TRBJ2-3; 7 nucleotides match TRBD2. Germline trimming cut 4 bases from V and 1 base from J; bases unmatched to any gene: 2. This CDR3 has 14 residues. The germline V gene has CDR1 MDHEN and CDR2 SYDVKM. The CDR3 spells CASSYLAGTDTQYF. Here the CDR3 DNA reads TGTGCCAGCAGTTATCTAGCGGGCACAGATACGCAGTATTTT.

Many counts were recorded for this clonotype. J is TRBJ2-1 and V is TRBV6-5; possibly TRBD1 for D (5 bases). From germline, CDR1 is MNHEY and CDR2 SVGAGI. V lost 0 bases, J lost 12 bases, and 9 bases lay in between. CDR3 length: 12 amino acids. The CDR3 nucleotides are TGTGCCAGCAGTTACTCGGACAACCGGCAGTTCTTC. Protein product: CASSYSDNRQFF.

For this clonotype: A single base separates this from a much larger clone, so it may be a read error. The rearrangement links TRBV7-8 to TRBJ2-1; D remains unclear. This CDR3 has 14 amino acids. Germline V gene sequence: CDR1 SGHVS, CDR2 FQNEAQ. Deletions cut 5 bases from V and 10 bases from J, with 18 bases between. For the CDR3, the DNA is TGTGCCAGCAGCAGCAGTAGTTGGGGATACGAGCAGTTCTTC. Protein: CASSSSSWGYEQFF.

This clonotype was observed many times. The gene calls are TRBV12-3 or TRBV12-4 and TRBJ2-7; D is perhaps TRBD2 (5 bases). There are 14 residues in the CDR3. Trimming left V 6 bases short and J 0 bases short, with 12 bases between. In nucleotides, the CDR3 is TGTGCCAGCAGGGTGACGGGAAGCTCCTACGAGCAGTACTTC. It is translated as CASRVTGSSYEQYF.

The table lists this clonotype with a few counts. This may come from a read error, since a much larger clone is one base off. This chain links TRBV6-2 or TRBV6-3 with TRBJ2-1, with 9 bases lining up with TRBD2. In germline, CDR1 is MNHEY, CDR2 SVGEGT. The CDR3 is made up of 15 amino acids. The CDR3 DNA reads as TGTGCCAGCAAACCAAGCGGGAGGTCCTACAATGAGCGGTTCTTC. Its protein product is CASKPSGRSYNERFF.

The V call is TRBV20-1, the J call TRBJ2-7; TRBD2 matches at 10 bases. Germline assignment: CDR1 DFQATT and CDR2 SNEGSKA (reference sequence). The CDR3 sequence is 16 residues long. V dropped 1 base and J dropped 0; count of bases not matched to a gene: 6. The CDR3 nucleotides read TGCAGTGCTAGAGGGCTAGCGGGAGCATCCTCCTACGAGCAGTACTTC. The encoded protein is CSARGLAGASSYEQYF.

This clonotype was counted at least ten times. This rearrangement joins TRBV2 to TRBJ2-3; D uncertain. This CDR3 comprises 13 residues. In germline, CDR1 is SNHLY, CDR2 FYNNEI. V lost 3 bases, J lost 2 bases, and 6 bases lay in between. The CDR3 DNA sequence: TGTGCCAGCAGTGATGGTCTCACAGATACGCAGTATTTT. Amino acid sequence: CASSDGLTDTQYF.

This clonotype appeared many times. V gene TRBV11-2 combines with J gene TRBJ2-7, with TRBD2 as a possible D gene (5 bases). This CDR3 comprises 12 residues. The V end was cut by 0 bases, the J end by 11 bases, with 11 bases between. From germline, CDR1 is SGHAT and CDR2 FQNNGV. The DNA for the CDR3 is TGTGCCAGCAGCTTAGATCTTGGGGAGAAGTACTTC. The encoded protein is CASSLDLGEKYF.

In the case of this clonotype: With a much larger clone just one base away, this may be a read error. J is TRBJ2-1 and V is TRBV20-1; 8 bases fit TRBD2. The V gene's germline CDR1 is DFQATT and CDR2 SNEGSKA (reference sequence). The ends lost 5 bases at V and 10 bases at J; junction bases unmatched: 19. The CDR3 length is 16 residues. Here the CDR3 reads CSAPYDSGIGAYEQFF. The CDR3 region has the DNA TGCAGTGCTCCTTATGATAGCGGGATAGGAGCCTACGAGCAGTTCTTC.

This clonotype was detected a few times. The chain couples TRBV24-1 to TRBJ1-4; D unresolved. The germline V gene encodes CDR1 KGHDR and CDR2 SFDVKD. V lost 3 bases and J 7 bases, leaving 11 bases between the germline ends. The CDR3 runs to 14 residues. CDR3 residues: CATSDASVGEKLFF. The CDR3 DNA sequence: TGTGCCACCAGTGATGCCTCAGTGGGTGAAAAACTGTTTTTT.

This clonotype came up many times. The V gene is TRBV11-3, the J gene TRBJ2-1; TRBD2 matches at 8 bases. With V trimmed by 0 bases and J by 4 bases, 8 bases remained unmatched. Per the germline V gene, CDR1 is SGHNT and CDR2 is YENEEA. This CDR3 is 17 amino acids long. The CDR3 region has the DNA TGTGCCAGCAGCTTAGATCACGGGAGGGCCCCTTACAATGAGCAGTTCTTC. Translated, it gives CASSLDHGRAPYNEQFF.

This clonotype was seen at least ten times. This CDR3 is CASKKAGGALDTQYF. The CDR3 DNA is TGTGCCAGCAAAAAAGCGGGAGGGGCCTTAGATACGCAGTATTTT. The rearrangement uses TRBV12-3 or TRBV12-4 and TRBJ2-3; 10 nucleotides line up with TRBD2. Trimming cost V 7 bases and J 5 bases; bases outside gene matches: 9. CDR3 size: 15 residues.

This clonotype was counted ten times or more. The V call is TRBV6-1, the J call TRBJ2-1; D call uncertain. CDR1 is MNHNS and CDR2 is SASEGT in the germline V gene. Trimming took 5 bases from V and 7 from J, leaving 6 bases between them. The CDR3 covers 11 residues. This CDR3 reads CASSNTNEQFF. The CDR3 DNA sequence: TGTGCCAGCAGTAACACAAATGAGCAGTTCTTC.

Of note for this clonotype: This may be a read error: a much more frequent sequence differs by one nucleotide. This chain connects TRBV12-3 or TRBV12-4 to TRBJ2-7; TRBD2 might be the D (5 bases). The CDR3 contains 12 residues. The CDR3 sequence: CASSSPDYKQYF. The CDR3 DNA reads TGTGCCAGCAGTTCACCCGACTACAAGCAGTACTTC.

The chain links TRBV15 to TRBJ1-4, with a weak D call TRBD1 (5 bases). The V and J ends lost 6 bases and 4 bases respectively, with 12 bases between them. The germline V gene encodes CDR1 LNHNV and CDR2 YYDKDF (reference sequence). This CDR3 has 14 residues. The chain's CDR3 is CATSDSRHNEKLFF. The CDR3 DNA follows: TGTGCCACCAGTGACAGTAGACATAATGAAAAACTGTTTTTT.

V is TRBV28 and J is TRBJ1-2, with D tentatively TRBD1 (5 bases). CDR3 length: 14 residues. Trimming removed 5 bases at V and 8 bases at J, with 18 bases between. Looked up from germline, CDR1 is MDHEN and CDR2 is SYDVKM. CDR3 protein: CASSEGARQGGYTF. The CDR3 DNA reads as TGTGCCAGCAGTGAAGGAGCGCGCCAGGGAGGCTACACCTTC.

V gene TRBV6-4 combines with J gene TRBJ2-7; possible D gene TRBD2, 8 bases. Germline V gene lookup returns CDR1 MRHNA and CDR2 SNTAGT. This CDR3 comprises 17 residues. V shed 7 bases and J shed 5 bases, with 27 bases lying between them. The CDR3: CASILRGVAGKSHEQYF. The CDR3 DNA reads TGTGCCAGCATCCTCAGGGGGGTAGCGGGGAAGTCGCACGAGCAGTACTTC.

This clonotype was seen a few times. Germline is not matched at one junction end, which may reflect a read error. The chain couples TRBV20-1 to TRBJ2-7; D may be TRBD2 (7 bases). CDR3 length: 14 residues. The germline CDR1 and CDR2 sequences are DFQATT and SNEGSKA (reference sequence). CDR3 sequence (DNA): TGCAGTGCAAGAGGAGCGGGACATTCCTACGAGCAGTACTTC. Amino acids: CSARGAGHSYEQYF.

The V call is TRBV29-1, the J call TRBJ2-1; D is unresolved. The CDR3 has 11 amino acids. Looked up from germline, CDR1 is SQVTM and CDR2 is ANQGSEA. Trimming pared 6 bases from V and 0 bases from J, leaving 3 bases between. CDR3 DNA sequence: TGCAGCGTCCTCTCCTACAATGAGCAGTTCTTC. This translates into CSVLSYNEQFF.